Listed here are 17 T cell receptor beta chains from one sample, sequenced in a study of blood T cell repertoires in COVID-19. Assay used: immunoSEQ multiplex PCR; TCRdb lists only in-frame clones, some missing. This sample has hundreds of thousands of clones, with approximately 80% found just once. Sequencing input: PBMCs or T cells enriched from blood (not recorded which). These receptors were collected from a man aged 35 to 55 who had been exposed to COVID-19.

The chain couples TRBV7-6 to TRBJ1-4; 9 bases match TRBD1. With 5 bases clipped from V and 8 bases from J, the junction kept 6 bases outside the gene matches. The CDR3 runs to 14 residues. The germline gives CDR1 SGHVS, CDR2 FNYEAQ. CDR3 residues: CASSIGQGREKLFF. The CDR3 DNA reads as TGTGCCAGCAGCATAGGACAGGGGAGGGAAAAACTGTTTTTT.

This chain connects TRBV5-1 to TRBJ2-1; the D gene is possibly TRBD1 (5 bases). This CDR3 has 16 residues. V was clipped by 4 bases and J by 7 bases, with 21 bases between them. Germline lookup yields CDR1 SGHRS and CDR2 YFSETQ. CDR3 protein: CASSGTRVRVRNEQFF. CDR3 nucleotide sequence: TGCGCCAGCAGCGGAACCAGAGTCAGGGTCAGGAATGAGCAGTTCTTC.

The chain uses TRBV5-1 and TRBJ2-5; the D gene is possibly TRBD1 (5 bases). The CDR3 extends over 18 amino acids. V gave up 0 bases and J gave up 1 base, with 19 bases separating them. Germline CDR1 SGHRS, CDR2 YFSETQ. The CDR3 loop reads CASSLGLTVKFAQETQYF. The CDR3 nucleotides read TGCGCCAGCAGCTTGGGGTTGACAGTTAAGTTCGCCCAAGAGACCCAGTACTTC.

The chain carries TRBV7-9 and TRBJ1-1; a possible D gene is TRBD1 (5 bases). Trimming left V 5 bases short and J 6 bases short, with 22 bases between. CDR1 SEHNR and CDR2 FQNEAQ come from the germline V gene (reference sequence). The CDR3 is 16 amino acids. For the CDR3, the DNA is TGTGCCAGCAGCCCATCTGGGGGAGGGATTGTGGCTGAAGCTTTCTTT. It is translated as CASSPSGGGIVAEAFF.

V gene TRBV6-5 combines with J gene TRBJ1-1; possibly TRBD1 for D (6 bases). Germline lookup yields CDR1 MNHEY and CDR2 SVGAGI. Trimming cost V 8 bases and J 1 base, with 11 bases left between them. This CDR3 comprises 13 residues. The DNA of the CDR3 is TGTGCCAGCGGACAGTCAGGGAACACTGAAGCTTTCTTT. This translates into CASGQSGNTEAFF.

This clone appeared a single time. The chain employs TRBV5-5 and TRBJ2-1; 10 bases fit TRBD1. J was trimmed by 10 bases and V by 4 bases; bases with no gene match: 11. The CDR3 loop spans 15 amino acids. Germline CDR1 and CDR2: SGHKS and YYEKEE (reference sequence). CDR3 coding DNA: TGTGCCAGCAGCCCGGGACAGGGGCTGATAGACGAGCAGTTCTTC. Residues: CASSPGQGLIDEQFF.

This chain connects TRBV18 to TRBJ1-1, with D unresolved. Trimming removed 3 bases from V and 3 bases from J, with 11 bases in between. CDR1 is KGHSH and CDR2 is LQKENI in the germline V gene. The CDR3 has 14 residues. In DNA form, the CDR3 reads TGTGCCAGCTCACCCCAAGCGGGAGACACTGAAGCTTTCTTT. It specifies CASSPQAGDTEAFF. The variable domain in full, with the rest retrieved from reference TRBV18 and TRBJ1-1, is NAGVMQNPRHLVRRRGQEARLRCSPMKGHSHVYWYRQLPEEGLKFMVYLQKENIIDESGMPKERFSAEFPKEGPSILRIQQVVRGDSAAYFCASSPQAGDTEAFFGQGTRLTVV.

The rearrangement uses TRBV7-9 and TRBJ2-5; D remains unclear. Between the trimmed V and J ends, which lost 1 base and 1 base, there was a span of 10 bases. The CDR3 is 15 residues long. Per germline, CDR1 SEHNR and CDR2 FQNEAQ (reference sequence). The CDR3 protein is CASSLVPRTQETQYF. DNA of the CDR3: TGTGCCAGCAGCTTAGTTCCCAGAACCCAAGAGACCCAGTACTTC. Full variable domain (outside the CDR3, taken from reference TRBV7-9 and TRBJ2-5): DTGVSQNPRHKITKRGQNVTFRCDPISEHNRLYWYRQTLGQGPEFLTYFQNEAQLEKSRLLSDRFSAERPKGSFSTLEIQRTEQGDSAMYLCASSLVPRTQETQYFGPGTRLLVL.

In this sample, this clone turned up a few times. The CDR3 reads CASSPGGWGTRWNEQYF. Here the CDR3 DNA reads TGTGCCAGCAGCCCAGGGGGTTGGGGGACTAGATGGAACGAGCAGTACTTC. The V and J genes are TRBV7-9 and TRBJ2-7; a possible D gene is TRBD2 (8 bases). Trimming took off 5 bases at V and 5 bases at J, with 25 bases between the two ends. CDR1 and CDR2 from the germline V gene are SEHNR and FQNEAQ (reference sequence). The CDR3 length is 17 residues.

This chain links TRBV5-1 with TRBJ2-3; 7 nucleotides line up with TRBD1. V was clipped by 7 bases and J by 4 bases; unmatched bases: 9. Germline loops: CDR1 SGHRS, CDR2 YFSETQ. The CDR3 is 14 residues long. For the CDR3, the DNA is TGCGCCAGCCGCCAGGGGGATGAGGCAGATACGCAGTATTTT. It encodes CASRQGDEADTQYF.

This rearrangement joins TRBV2 to TRBJ2-3; D is ambiguous. From germline, CDR1 is SNHLY and CDR2 FYNNEI. This CDR3 region has 16 residues. Trimming took 1 base from V and 0 from J, leaving 11 bases between them. The CDR3 here is CASSEGLRRSTDTQYF. CDR3 sequence (DNA): TGTGCCAGCAGTGAAGGACTCCGTCGTAGCACAGATACGCAGTATTTT.

The chain links TRBV3-1 (or the pseudogene TRBV3-2) to TRBJ1-1, with D possibly being TRBD1 (6 bases). CDR3 size: 17 residues. V dropped 0 bases and J dropped 2 bases, with 16 bases sitting between them. The germline V gene has CDR1 LGHDT and CDR2 YNNKEL (reference sequence). The CDR3 spells CASSQDLLGAGNTEAFF. In DNA, the CDR3 is TGTGCCAGCAGCCAAGACTTGTTGGGGGCGGGTAACACTGAAGCTTTCTTT.

The chain is built from TRBV12-3 or TRBV12-4 and TRBJ2-5, with D unclear. The CDR3 is 13 amino acids. V was cut by 6 bases and J by 3 bases, with 11 bases left in between. The CDR3 region is CASRPLREETQYF. The CDR3 DNA is TGTGCCAGCAGACCACTCCGGGAAGAGACCCAGTACTTC.

The chain uses TRBV3-1 (or the pseudogene TRBV3-2) and TRBJ2-3; 10 positions agree with TRBD2. Germline-derived CDR1 and CDR2 are LGHDT and YNNKEL (reference sequence). The CDR3 consists of 19 residues. V dropped 1 base and J dropped 3; count of bases not matched to a gene: 13. The CDR3 DNA sequence: TGTGCCAGCAGCCAAGCTTATTCAGCGGGAGGGCCGGGTACAGATACGCAGTATTTT. Translating gives CASSQAYSAGGPGTDTQYF.

The chain couples TRBV5-8 to TRBJ1-2; D unclear. V lost 1 base, J lost 6 bases, and 13 bases lay in between. The V gene's germline CDR1 is SGHTS and CDR2 YDEGEE. This CDR3 contains 14 residues. CDR3 nucleotides: TGTGCCAGCAGCTTGCGAGGAAGAGCTAATGGCTACACCTTC. Protein: CASSLRGRANGYTF. The entire variable domain, with the rest obtained from reference TRBV5-8 and TRBJ1-2, is as follows: EAGVTQSPTHLIKTRGQQATLRCSPISGHTSVYWYQQALGLGLQFLLWYDEGEERNRGNFPPRFSGRQFPNYSSELNVNALELEDSALYLCASSLRGRANGYTFGSGTRLTVV.

This clone was counted once. The CDR3 region is CASSLSSTGGREAFF. Written as DNA, the CDR3 is TGTGCCAGCAGTTTATCGAGCACAGGGGGGCGCGAAGCTTTCTTT. The rearrangement uses TRBV27 and TRBJ1-1; 8 bases align to TRBD1. Germline V gives CDR1 MNHEY, CDR2 SMNVEV (reference sequence). V was pared by 0 bases and J by 8 bases, with 8 bases of the junction left unmatched. The length of the CDR3 is 15 residues.

Only one count was recorded for this clone. The chain has TRBV27 and TRBJ1-5; the D is unclear. The CDR3 totals 15 residues. Germline CDR1 reads MNHEY; CDR2 reads SMNVEV (reference sequence). V lost 2 bases and J lost 4, with 12 bases in between. CDR3 sequence (DNA): TGTGCCAGCAGTTTAATCCCCACCGGGAATCAGCCCCAGCATTTT. This sequence encodes CASSLIPTGNQPQHF.